The 15 T cell receptor beta chains in this list originate from one sample, sequenced in a study of OX40 agonist ivuxolimab in advanced cancers. Receptor libraries were prepared by the immunoSEQ multiplex PCR assay. TCRdb obtained this table from immuneACCESS and retained in-frame rearrangements with V and J assigned. These tables miss some clones; where compared with another copy, unresolved V genes account for less than half of the shortfall, and the remainder is unexplained. Here the sample has approximately 17,000 clones; around 70% occur a single time. In total, the top ten clones hold around 15% of the sample. Specimen: CD4+ or CD8+ T cells sorted from blood, collected in a trial of the OX40 agonist ivuxolimab. These receptors all come from an adult with an advanced solid tumor such as melanoma, head and neck, liver or kidney cancer.

V gene TRBV11-2 combines with J gene TRBJ2-7; D gene ambiguous. The V gene lost 1 base and the J gene lost 4 bases, with 8 bases spanning the gap. The CDR3 sequence is 13 residues long. Germline CDR1 reads SGHAT; CDR2 reads FQNNGV. The CDR3 spells CASSLAGSYEQYF. Written as DNA, the CDR3 is TGTGCCAGCAGCTTAGCTGGGTCTTACGAGCAGTACTTC.

The rearrangement joins TRBV7-9 to TRBJ1-1; D is undetermined. Germline values: CDR1 SEHNR, CDR2 FQNEAQ (reference sequence). V shed 1 base and J shed 8 bases, with 11 bases lying between them. The CDR3 loop spans 13 amino acids. The CDR3 reads CASSLGGLMEAFF. The CDR3 region has the DNA TGTGCCAGCAGCTTAGGAGGGTTGATGGAAGCTTTCTTT.

V is TRBV4-2 and J is TRBJ1-5; 7 nucleotides match TRBD1. Losses at the gene ends were 1 base for V and 7 bases for J; bases not matched to a gene: 7. The CDR3 contains 15 residues. The germline CDR1 and CDR2 sequences are LGHNA and YNFKEQ. CDR3 coding DNA: TGTGCCAGCAGCCAAGCGCTAGGGGGCGTGCAGCCCCAGCATTTT. Protein: CASSQALGGVQPQHF.

This sequence joins TRBV6-5 and TRBJ2-1; D gene unclear. The V gene's germline CDR1 is MNHEY and CDR2 SVGAGI. The length of the CDR3 is 16 residues. V shed 0 bases and J shed 2 bases, with 11 bases lying between them. CDR3 region: CASSYSVGNTYNEQFF. Written as DNA, the CDR3 is TGTGCCAGCAGTTACTCGGTGGGGAACACCTACAATGAGCAGTTCTTC.

V gene TRBV27 combines with J gene TRBJ2-1; TRBD2 is a possible D gene (6 bases). This CDR3 has 13 amino acids. Between the trimmed V and J ends, which lost 10 bases and 3 bases, there was a span of 13 bases. Germline V gives CDR1 MNHEY, CDR2 SMNVEV (reference sequence). CDR3 region: CAIPSGDYNEQFF. CDR3 in DNA: TGTGCCATTCCCTCGGGGGACTACAATGAGCAGTTCTTC.

V is TRBV27 and J is TRBJ2-3; D is uncertain. CDR1 and CDR2 from the germline V gene are MNHEY and SMNVEV (reference sequence). CDR3 length equals 14 residues. V was pared by 0 bases and J by 2 bases, with 6 bases between. Here the CDR3 reads CASSLSATTDTQYF. As DNA, the CDR3 is TGTGCCAGCAGTTTATCGGCCACCACAGATACGCAGTATTTT.

The J gene is TRBJ2-7, the V gene TRBV2; 10 bases align to TRBD2. Germline V gene sequence: CDR1 SNHLY, CDR2 FYNNEI. The CDR3 is 15 residues long. With 7 bases clipped from V and 3 bases from J, the junction kept 9 bases outside the gene matches. Here the CDR3 reads CASTRALAGVYEQYF. CDR3 coding DNA: TGTGCCAGCACCCGAGCCCTAGCGGGAGTCTACGAGCAGTACTTC.

The chain joins TRBV12-2 to TRBJ2-1; the table calls TRBD2, which could not be checked here. TRBV12-2 constitutes a pseudogene. The CDR3 length is 16 residues. CDR3 sequence reads: CASSPRTSGKNNEQFF. The DNA of the CDR3 is TGTGCCAGCAGTCCTCGGACTAGCGGGAAAAACAATGAGCAGTTCTTC.

The genes are TRBV28 and TRBJ2-7; possibly TRBD1 or TRBD2 for D (5 bases each). With 8 bases removed from V and 5 bases from J, the gap between germline ends came to 13 bases. The CDR3 sequence is 12 residues long. The germline V gene has CDR1 MDHEN and CDR2 SYDVKM. The CDR3 spells CASRDDTDEQYF. The CDR3 DNA reads TGTGCCAGCCGGGACGACACAGACGAGCAGTACTTC.

The sample holds a few counts of this clone. The chain couples TRBV5-6 to TRBJ1-2; weak D call: TRBD1 (6 bases). The CDR3 is 13 residues long. Trimming pared 4 bases from V and 3 bases from J, leaving 10 bases between. From germline, CDR1 is SGHDT and CDR2 YYEEEE. The CDR3: CASSLEGDYGYTF. The CDR3, as DNA: TGTGCCAGCAGCCTGGAGGGGGACTATGGCTACACCTTC.

This clone is classed as medium-sized. This sequence joins TRBV5-4 and TRBJ2-7; D not resolved. The CDR3 spans 14 residues. The germline CDR1 and CDR2 sequences are SGHNT and YYREEE (reference sequence). The ends were cut back, 3 bases at V and 2 bases at J, with 12 bases in the middle. Here the CDR3 DNA reads TGTGCCAGCAGCTATACAGTTAATCCCTACGAGCAGTACTTC. Its translation is CASSYTVNPYEQYF.

This chain joins TRBV5-1 and TRBJ2-1; perhaps TRBD1 as D (6 bases). The CDR3 has 17 residues. The V and J ends lost 0 bases and 1 base respectively, with 14 bases between them. CDR1 and CDR2 (germline): SGHRS, YFSETQ. The CDR3 DNA follows: TGCGCCAGCAGCTTGGGCAACCGGGACAATTCCTACAATGAGCAGTTCTTC. This gives the protein CASSLGNRDNSYNEQFF.

The chain combines TRBV6-5 with TRBJ2-7, with unresolved D. The CDR3 length is 13 residues. Per the germline V gene, CDR1 is MNHEY and CDR2 is SVGAGI. Trimming cost V 0 bases and J 1 base, with 4 bases left between them. The CDR3 DNA reads as TGTGCCAGCAGTTACTCGAGTTCCTACGAGCAGTACTTC. This sequence encodes CASSYSSSYEQYF.

The chain carries TRBV12-2 and TRBJ2-7; the table's TRBD1 call for D was not verified on the DNA. TRBV12-2 is annotated as a pseudogene. The length of the CDR3 is 14 residues. CDR3 region: CASRRSIWAGEQYF. CDR3 DNA: TGTGCAAGTCGCCGAAGTATTTGGGCCGGCGAGCAGTACTTC.

This rearrangement joins TRBV5-8 to TRBJ2-1; 7 positions agree with TRBD2. The trim removed 1 base at V and 1 base at J, leaving 11 bases unmatched. Germline CDR1 SGHTS, CDR2 YDEGEE. The CDR3 sequence is 18 residues long. CDR3 residues: CASSLRGREEGSYNEQFF. The CDR3 DNA follows: TGTGCCAGCAGCTTGAGAGGACGGGAGGAGGGTTCCTACAATGAGCAGTTCTTC.